This T cell receptor beta chain came from a study of blood T cell repertoires in COVID-19. Looking at the study overall: T cells, B-cell-depleted T cells, or PBMCs supplied cDNA or gDNA.

Sequencing was performed with immunoSEQ multiplex PCR; in TCRdb, only in-frame clones are kept and a portion is missing. The sample carries about 340,000 clones, around 91% recorded once. The CDR3 has 14 residues. Trimming removed 3 bases at V and 6 bases at J, with 12 bases between. Germline assignment: CDR1 SGHTA and CDR2 FQGNSA. The TCR sequence derives from a woman aged 18-35 years who had recovered from COVID-19. The sample consisted of peripheral blood. The chain employs TRBV7-2 and TRBJ2-1; D is possibly TRBD1 (5 bases). The CDR3 DNA follows: TGTGCCAGCAGCTTGTACAGGACCACCAATGAGCAGTTCTTC. This encodes CASSLYRTTNEQFF.